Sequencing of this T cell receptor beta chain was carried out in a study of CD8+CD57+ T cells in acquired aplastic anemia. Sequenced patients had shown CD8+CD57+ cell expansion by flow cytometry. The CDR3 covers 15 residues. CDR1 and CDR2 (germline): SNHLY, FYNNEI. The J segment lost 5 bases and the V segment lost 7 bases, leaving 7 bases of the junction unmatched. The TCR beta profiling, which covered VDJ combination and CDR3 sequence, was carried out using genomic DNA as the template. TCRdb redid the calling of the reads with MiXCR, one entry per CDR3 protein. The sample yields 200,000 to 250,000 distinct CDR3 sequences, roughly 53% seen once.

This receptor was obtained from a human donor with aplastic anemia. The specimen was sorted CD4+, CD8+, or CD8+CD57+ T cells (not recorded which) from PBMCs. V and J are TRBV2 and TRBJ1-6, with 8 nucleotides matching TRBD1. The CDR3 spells CASKVGQGHNSPLHF. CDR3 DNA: TGTGCCAGCAAAGTTGGACAGGGACATAATTCACCCCTCCACTTT.